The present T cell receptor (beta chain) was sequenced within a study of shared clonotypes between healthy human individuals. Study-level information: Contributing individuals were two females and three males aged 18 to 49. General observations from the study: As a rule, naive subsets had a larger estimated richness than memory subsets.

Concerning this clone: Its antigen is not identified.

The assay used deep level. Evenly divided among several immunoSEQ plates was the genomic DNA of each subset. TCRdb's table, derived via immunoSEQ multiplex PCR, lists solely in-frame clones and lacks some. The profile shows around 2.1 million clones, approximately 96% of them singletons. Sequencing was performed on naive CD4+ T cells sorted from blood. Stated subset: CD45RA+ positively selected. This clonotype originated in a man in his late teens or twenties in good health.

The CDR3 DNA reads TGTGCCAGCAGCTCACAGCTGACTGAAGCTTTCTTT. Protein: CASSSQLTEAFF. The chain uses TRBV7-2 and TRBJ1-1; no clear D. The CDR3 runs 12 residues. V gave up 4 bases and J gave up 5 bases, with 8 bases separating them. The germline CDR1 and CDR2 sequences are SGHTA and FQGNSA.